This TCR beta chain was captured in a study of shared clonotypes between healthy human individuals. Across the whole study: The donor pool was made up of two women and three men aged 18 to 49.

As for this clone: No antigen is known for it.

Study results and limitations: Between a handful of donors, naive CD4 clonotypes were shared at a level of about 5%.

The CDR3 extends over 17 amino acids. Donors comprised only Caucasian adults living in Nashville, Tennessee. Clones were read by immunoSEQ multiplex PCR, and TCRdb kept only the in-frame ones, dropping some. The table includes hundreds of thousands of clones, around 72% detected once. The chain couples TRBV1 to TRBJ2-6; the table names TRBD1, a call not compared with the DNA. TRBV1 is a recognized pseudogene. This sequence originates from a young woman in good health. The sequenced material came from memory CD4+ T cells sorted from blood. Noted subset: CD45RA-negative fraction. The DNA of the CDR3 is TGCACCAGCAGCCAAGATGAGGGGACATCTGGGGCCAACGTCCTGACTTTC. Translation: CTSSQDEGTSGANVLTF.